This is a list of T cell receptor beta chains from one sample in a study of T cell responses to AZD1222 COVID-19 vaccine. Some clones are missing from TCRdb's copy, which holds only in-frame ones; the method was immunoSEQ multiplex PCR. The table lists 100,000 to 150,000 clones, 80% to 90% of them singletons. Sequencing used peripheral blood, obtained on day 0 of AZD1222 vaccination. These receptors were collected from an adult in good health. CDR3s include the opening cysteine and the closing phenylalanine or tryptophan. The D gene is left open where the match is weak. Clone size is not always given. Where it is, it says once, few, many or a class for expanded clones.

D gene	clone size	V gene	J gene	CDR3 DNA	CDR3 protein
NA	NA	TRBV6-1	TRBJ2-7	TGTGCCAGCAGTGAATCCCGGCTCTCAGAGCAGTACTTC	CASSESRLSEQYF
TRBD1	NA	TRBV18	TRBJ1-6	TGTGCCAGCTCACCTAAGACAGGGGACAATTCACCCCTCCACTTT	CASSPKTGDNSPLHF
NA	NA	TRBV7-9	TRBJ2-3	TGTGCCAGCAGCTTGTTGGGGTTAGATACGCAGTATTTT	CASSLLGLDTQYF
NA	NA	TRBV19	TRBJ1-1	TGTGCCTCCTCAAAGGGGATTGTCACTGAAGCTTTCTTT	CASSKGIVTEAFF
NA	NA	TRBV6-1	TRBJ1-1	TGTGCCAGCAGTGAATGGGGGGCCGAGGGGCTTAATACGATGAACACTGAAGCTTTCTTT	CASSEWGAEGLNTMNTEAFF
NA	NA	TRBV5-1	TRBJ2-3	TGCGCCAGCAGCTTGGCCGCTCCAACAGTCACCACAGATACGCAGTATTTT	CASSLAAPTVTTDTQYF
NA	NA	TRBV6-5	TRBJ1-5	TGTGCCAGCAGTACCAGGGGAGTGAGCAATCAGCCCCAGCATTTT	CASSTRGVSNQPQHF
NA	NA	TRBV25-1	TRBJ1-6	TGTGCCAGCAGTGAATATAGAAGGATGGGCAATTCACCCCTCCACTTT	CASSEYRRMGNSPLHF
NA	NA	TRBV6-2/TRBV6-3	TRBJ1-2	TGTGCCAGCAGTTCCACAGCGGGGGGCTACACCTTC	CASSSTAGGYTF
NA	NA	TRBV5-1	TRBJ1-1	TGCGCCAGCAGCTTGCAGGGGAACACTGAAGCTTTCTTT	CASSLQGNTEAFF
NA	few	TRBV24-1	TRBJ2-3	TGTGCCACCAGTGATCCAGGGGAAAAAAGCACAGATACGCAGTATTTT	CATSDPGEKSTDTQYF
NA	NA	TRBV18	TRBJ2-5	TGTGCCAGCTCACCCGGGGAGACCCAGTACTTC	CASSPGETQYF
NA	NA	TRBV28	TRBJ1-6	TGTGCCAGCACCACCCCGGGAACCAGCGCATCACCCCTCCACTTT	CASTTPGTSASPLHF
NA	once	TRBV2	TRBJ2-2	TGTGCCAGCAAAGGGCGCACAGGGAACACCGGGGAGCTGTTTTTT	CASKGRTGNTGELFF
NA	NA	TRBV9	TRBJ2-1	TGTGCCAGCAGCGTAGAGGGCGGCTCTGGCAATGAGCAGTTCTTC	CASSVEGGSGNEQFF
NA	few	TRBV29-1	TRBJ1-2	TGCAGCGTTGGGGGCAGGGAGGAGAGCTATGGCTACACCTTC	CSVGGREESYGYTF
NA	few	TRBV7-9	TRBJ2-5	TGTGCCAGCAGTACTGTTAACCAAGAGACCCAGTACTTC	CASSTVNQETQYF
TRBD1	NA	TRBV18	TRBJ1-1	TGTGCCAGCTCGTCAATTACAGGGGTAGGCATAACTGAAGCTTTCTTT	CASSSITGVGITEAFF
NA	NA	TRBV5-1	TRBJ2-1	TGCGCCAGCAGCAGATCCGGGCCTAACATGAACAATGAGCAGTTCTTC	CASSRSGPNMNNEQFF
TRBD1	NA	TRBV9	TRBJ2-2	TGTGCCAGCAGCCTTGGACAGGGGGAGGTCGGGGAGCTGTTTTTT	CASSLGQGEVGELFF
NA	NA	TRBV19	TRBJ1-5	TGTGCCAGCCGGACAGATTATCAGCCCCAGCATTTT	CASRTDYQPQHF
NA	NA	TRBV7-9	TRBJ1-6	TGTGCCAGCAGCTTGGTCGACAGTGCCTCACCCCTCCACTTT	CASSLVDSASPLHF
NA	NA	TRBV3-1/TRBV3-2	TRBJ1-5	TGTGCCAGCAGCCAAGATACGACAGAATATAGCAATCAGCCCCAGCATTTT	CASSQDTTEYSNQPQHF
TRBD1	NA	TRBV7-2	TRBJ1-5	TGTGCCAGCAGCTTGGGACAGGGGTTACTGAGGAATCAGCCCCAGCATTTT	CASSLGQGLLRNQPQHF
TRBD1	NA	TRBV7-9	TRBJ1-2	TGTGCCAGCAGCCCCCGTGGGGACAGCGAGACTTTGAACTATGGCTACACCTTC	CASSPRGDSETLNYGYTF
NA	NA	TRBV7-2	TRBJ2-7	TGTGCCAGCAGCTTAGTTAGCTACGAGCAGTACTTC	CASSLVSYEQYF
NA	NA	TRBV6-6	TRBJ2-3	TGTGCCAGCAGTTACCGTACTAGTGCAGATACGCAGTATTTT	CASSYRTSADTQYF
NA	NA	TRBV7-2	TRBJ2-2	TGTGCCAGCAGCCCCCGGACGAGAAACACCGGGGAGCTGTTTTTT	CASSPRTRNTGELFF
NA	NA	TRBV5-8	TRBJ1-5	TGTGCCAGCAGCTTGGACCCGAGGGGCGCACAACCCCAGCATTTT	CASSLDPRGAQPQHF
NA	NA	TRBV7-9	TRBJ1-3	TGTGCCAGCACCTCCACCCCCGGACAGAGAATGGGAAACACCATATATTTT	CASTSTPGQRMGNTIYF
NA	NA	TRBV19	TRBJ1-4	TGTGCCAGTAGTATAGCCCCCACGGGGGGGAAGGACGAAAAACTGTTTTTT	CASSIAPTGGKDEKLFF
NA	NA	TRBV7-9	TRBJ1-1	TGTGCCAGCAGCAAGTACAGCATGAACACTGAAGCTTTCTTT	CASSKYSMNTEAFF
TRBD2	NA	TRBV11-2	TRBJ2-2	TGTGCCAGCAGCGTAGCGGGGAACACCGGGGAGCTGTTTTTT	CASSVAGNTGELFF
NA	NA	TRBV3-1/TRBV3-2	TRBJ1-4	TGTGCCAGCAGCCAAATGCGGGCAACTAATGAAAAACTGTTTTTT	CASSQMRATNEKLFF
NA	NA	TRBV7-9	TRBJ2-1	TGTGCCAGCAGCTTAGCGGCGGGGTACAATGAGCAGTTCTTC	CASSLAAGYNEQFF
NA	NA	TRBV14	TRBJ2-7	TGTGCCAGCAGCCAAGATATCCGGTCGCCACAGTACTTC	CASSQDIRSPQYF
NA	NA	TRBV7-9	TRBJ1-5	TGTGCCAGCAGCCCCGCGGGGGGGCGCGCTAGCAATCAGCCCCAGCATTTT	CASSPAGGRASNQPQHF
NA	NA	TRBV29-1	TRBJ2-2	TGCAGCGTTGAGGGCCTGACAGAGAACACCGGGGAGCTGTTTTTT	CSVEGLTENTGELFF
NA	NA	TRBV27	TRBJ1-4	TGTGCCAGCAGTTCCTACACCTCAACTAATGAAAAACTGTTTTTT	CASSSYTSTNEKLFF
NA	NA	TRBV3-1/TRBV3-2	TRBJ1-2	TGTGCCAGCAGCCAAGAGGGCAGGAACTATGGCTACACCTTC	CASSQEGRNYGYTF
TRBD1	NA	TRBV18	TRBJ1-6	TGTGCCAGCTCACCGGGGACAGATTCACCCCTCCACTTT	CASSPGTDSPLHF
TRBD2	NA	TRBV6-2/TRBV6-3	TRBJ2-1	TGTGCCAGCAGTTACGTTTTAGGGGTGTCTCAGCGGGGGGCCGTCGATGAGCAGTTCTTC	CASSYVLGVSQRGAVDEQFF
NA	NA	TRBV19	TRBJ1-2	TGTGCCAGTAGTATAGACAGGGTCTATGGCTACACCTTC	CASSIDRVYGYTF
NA	NA	TRBV12-3/TRBV12-4	TRBJ2-7	TGTGCCAGCAGGAAACAAGGGGAGCAGTACTTC	CASRKQGEQYF
NA	few	TRBV15	TRBJ1-4	TGTGCCACCAGCAGAGCCGACGGTCCTAATGAAAAACTGTTTTTT	CATSRADGPNEKLFF
NA	NA	TRBV4-3	TRBJ2-7	TGCGCCAGCAGCCCCGTTGGGGGACAAGGGGGCGAGCAGTACTTC	CASSPVGGQGGEQYF
TRBD2	NA	TRBV5-1	TRBJ2-7	TGCGCCAGCGTGGCTAGCGGGTCCTACGAGCAGTACTTC	CASVASGSYEQYF
NA	NA	TRBV28	TRBJ1-6	TGTGCCAGCAGTTTAAGCAATCCGAGACAGGATAATTCACCCCTCCACTTT	CASSLSNPRQDNSPLHF
NA	NA	TRBV18	TRBJ2-7	TGTGCCAGCTCACCCCTCGGGGCCGGGTACGAGCAGTACTTC	CASSPLGAGYEQYF
NA	NA	TRBV4-1	TRBJ1-2	TGCGCCAGCAGCCAACAGGGAGTTACCACCGGTGGCTACACCTTC	CASSQQGVTTGGYTF
NA	NA	TRBV2	TRBJ1-4	TGTGCCAGCAGTGAGTGGGGGATAAATGAAAAACTGTTTTTT	CASSEWGINEKLFF
NA	NA	TRBV5-5	TRBJ2-7	TGTGCCAGCAGCTTGAGACTCCCCAGCTCCTACGAGCAGTACTTC	CASSLRLPSSYEQYF